The T cell receptor (beta chain) described here comes from a study of human T cells and chemical hapten exposure. Study summary: Weekly administration of diphenylcyclopropenone to the scalp of patients continued throughout the approximately 25-week study.

This clonotype was picked up many times. The time point was: pre-sensitization, week 0. Regarding treatment: therapeutic diphenylcyclopropenone sensitization with weekly scalp DPC. The library put unique molecular identifiers onto individual cDNA molecules. One entry per CDR3 protein results from TCRdb running MiXCR on the RACE reads. The sample has 60,000 or so distinct CDR3 sequences; more than 8% are singletons. CDR3 length: 15 residues. Trimming removed 2 bases from V and 2 bases from J, with 12 bases in between. The germline gives CDR1 SGHVS, CDR2 FNYEAQ. The V gene is TRBV7-6, the J gene TRBJ2-5; perhaps TRBD2 as D (6 bases). Sample: whole blood, taken in connection with sensitization to the hapten diphenylcyclopropenone (DPC). The sequence came from a man between 40 and 49 years old with alopecia areata. Some clones in this sample may be carry-over from other donors' samples. This CDR3 reads CASSLSGAGQETQYF. The CDR3 DNA sequence: TGTGCCAGCAGCTTATCGGGCGCGGGGCAAGAGACCCAGTACTTC. The full variable domain, completed using reference TRBV7-6 and TRBJ2-5, is GAGVSQSPRYKVTKRGQDVALRCDPISGHVSLYWYRQALGQGPEFLTYFNYEAQQDKSGLPNDRFSAERPEGSISTLTIQRTEQRDSAMYRCASSLSGAGQETQYFGPGTRLLVL.